These 5 T cell receptor beta chains were sequenced from one sample in a study of blood T cells in healthy people across ages. Primers used in a second PCR of roughly 6 to 12 cycles were a sample-barcoded 5' primer and a J-beta primer mix. Each CDR3 protein is one row after TCRdb ran MiXCR on the 5' RACE reads. The repertoire includes about a million distinct CDR3 sequences, more than 30% of them detected once, and under 15% sits in the top ten. Material: blood. The receptor source for this set is a man aged 18 to 30 in good health.

The count of this clonotype is one. The rearrangement uses TRBV20-1 and TRBJ2-1, with D unresolved. The germline gives CDR1 DFQATT, CDR2 SNEGSKA (reference sequence). V was cut by 6 bases and J by 6 bases, with 9 bases left in between. CDR3 length: 11 amino acids. DNA of the CDR3: TGCAGTGCGAGGACCATCAATGAGCAGTTCTTC. As protein: CSARTINEQFF.

This clonotype has more than one count but fewer than ten. The rearrangement uses TRBV15 and TRBJ1-2, with D possibly matching TRBD1 (5 bases). This CDR3 spans 14 amino acids. Germline V gene data show CDR1 as LNHNV and CDR2 as YYDKDF (reference sequence). Trimming left V 1 base short and J 4 bases short, with 10 bases between. Written as DNA, the CDR3 is TGTGCCACCAGCAGAGCTGACAGCCGCTATGGCTACACCTTC. As protein: CATSRADSRYGYTF. Full variable domain (remainder filled in from reference TRBV15 and TRBJ1-2): DAMVIQNPRYQVTQFGKPVTLSCSQTLNHNVMYWYQQKSSQAPKLLFHYYDKDFNNEADTPDNFQSRRPNTSFCFLDIRSPGLGDTAMYLCATSRADSRYGYTFGSGTRLTVV.

The chain is built from TRBV6-6 and TRBJ2-4; no reliable D call. Per germline, CDR1 MNHNY and CDR2 SVGAGI (reference sequence). The CDR3 extends over 15 amino acids. V dropped 3 bases and J dropped 0 bases, with 9 bases sitting between them. The CDR3 DNA reads TGTGCCAGCAGTTATGGTAGAATAGCCAAAAACATTCAGTACTTC. It yields the protein CASSYGRIAKNIQYF.

Ten or more counts support this clonotype. The rearrangement links TRBV29-1 to TRBJ2-3; 11 nucleotides align to TRBD1. Germline CDR1 and CDR2: SQVTM and ANQGSEA. Trimming took 3 bases from V and 5 from J; bases not matched to a gene: 4. The CDR3 length is 14 residues. The CDR3 here is CSVEDRGRKDTQYF. CDR3 DNA sequence: TGCAGCGTTGAGGACAGGGGGCGGAAAGATACGCAGTATTTT.

This clonotype appeared a few times. The chain joins TRBV12-3 or TRBV12-4 to TRBJ2-5; D gene uncertain. The CDR3 has 13 amino acids. Trimming removed 6 bases at V and 3 bases at J, with 11 bases between. CDR3 sequence reads: CASSDGFEETQYF. CDR3 sequence (DNA): TGTGCCAGCAGCGATGGCTTCGAAGAGACCCAGTACTTC.